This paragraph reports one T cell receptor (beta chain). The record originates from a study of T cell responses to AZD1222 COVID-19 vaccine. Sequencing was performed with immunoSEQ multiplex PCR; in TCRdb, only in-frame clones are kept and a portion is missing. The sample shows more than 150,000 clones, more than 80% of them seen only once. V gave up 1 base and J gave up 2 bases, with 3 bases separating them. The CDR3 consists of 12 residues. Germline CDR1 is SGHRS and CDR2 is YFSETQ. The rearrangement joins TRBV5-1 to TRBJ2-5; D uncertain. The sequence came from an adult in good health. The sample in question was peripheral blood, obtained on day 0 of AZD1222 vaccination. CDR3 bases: TGCGCCAGCAGCTTGTATCAAGAGACCCAGTACTTC. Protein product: CASSLYQETQYF.